This T cell receptor beta chain was sequenced for a study of blood T cell repertoires in COVID-19. This clone was counted between two and nine times. Clones were read by immunoSEQ multiplex PCR, and TCRdb kept only the in-frame ones, dropping some. Found here are about 150,000 clones, about 83% of them singletons; the top ten hold nearly 3.5%. There are 15 residues in the CDR3. Germline V gene data show CDR1 as SGDLS and CDR2 as YYNGEE. The ends lost 4 bases at V and 6 bases at J; junction bases unmatched: 9. The study drew participants aged about 18 to 89 years from approximately 25 US areas. The chain uses TRBV9 and TRBJ1-1; 10 positions match TRBD1. The source of this sequence is a woman between 45 and 60 years old with acute COVID-19. Sequencing was performed on PBMCs or T cells enriched from blood (not recorded which). The chain's CDR3 is CASSPRTGGSAEAFF. The CDR3 coding sequence is TGTGCCAGCAGCCCGAGGACAGGGGGATCCGCTGAAGCTTTCTTT.